Below, one T cell receptor beta chain is given with its context. This entry is derived from a study of blood T cell repertoires in COVID-19. The V and J ends lost 4 bases and 7 bases respectively, with 15 bases between them. The germline gives CDR1 LGHDT, CDR2 YNNKEL (reference sequence). There are 14 residues in the CDR3. Original analysis: Amplification from reference gene primers served as the basis for estimated nucleated cell counts. The assay was immunoSEQ multiplex PCR, and TCRdb's table has in-frame clones only and misses some. V, J and clone size were drawn from that table, and D and trimming were deduced from the DNA. This table has fewer than 400,000 clones, 85% appearing once.

Sequencing was performed on peripheral blood. The chain uses TRBV3-1 (or the pseudogene TRBV3-2) and TRBJ2-3; a possible D gene is TRBD1 (5 bases). This sequence originates from a woman between 18 and 29 years old with acute or convalescent COVID-19. The chain's CDR3 is CASSPGPQGNTQYF. The CDR3 bases are TGTGCCAGCAGCCCAGGACCTCAGGGCAATACGCAGTATTTT.